The 22 T cell receptor beta chains below come from one sample, sequenced in a study of blood T cell repertoires in COVID-19. TCRdb's table, derived via immunoSEQ multiplex PCR, lists solely in-frame clones and lacks some. The sample holds under 300,000 clones, about nine tenths seen once. The sequenced sample was peripheral blood. These receptors all stem from a woman in her twenties or thirties with active or convalescent COVID-19.

V usage is TRBV28 and J usage is TRBJ2-2; D may be TRBD1 (6 bases). Germline V gene lookup returns CDR1 MDHEN and CDR2 SYDVKM. The V end lost 3 bases, the J end lost 1 base, and 9 bases lay between the germline ends. The CDR3 runs 15 residues. Here the CDR3 reads CASSFQGQNTGELFF. The CDR3 region has the DNA TGTGCCAGCAGTTTTCAGGGGCAGAACACCGGGGAGCTGTTTTTT.

V usage is TRBV10-3 and J usage is TRBJ2-1, with 12 bases lining up with TRBD2. The CDR3 has 14 residues. V trimming: 6 bases; J trimming: 6 bases; junction bases outside the gene matches: 3. Germline CDR1 and CDR2: ENHRY and SYGVKD. The CDR3 DNA follows: TGTGCCATCAGCGGACTAGCGGGGTCCAATGAGCAGTTCTTC. It encodes CAISGLAGSNEQFF.

The chain carries TRBV4-3 and TRBJ2-7; D is unclear. Trimming took off 2 bases at V and 1 base at J, with 6 bases between the two ends. CDR1 and CDR2 (germline): LGHNA, YSLEER. The CDR3 consists of 13 residues. In DNA, the CDR3 is TGCGCCAGCAGCCAACAGATTTCCTACGAGCAGTACTTC. Translated: CASSQQISYEQYF.

DNA of the CDR3: TGTGCCACCAGTGGTGTCAGCTATGGCTACACCTTC. As protein: CATSGVSYGYTF. The chain is built from TRBV24-1 and TRBJ1-2; D not resolved. The CDR3 totals 12 residues. V dropped 5 bases and J dropped 4 bases, with 7 bases sitting between them. From germline, CDR1 is KGHDR and CDR2 SFDVKD.

V is TRBV5-8 and J is TRBJ1-3; D gene uncertain. V gave up 1 base and J gave up 1 base, with 3 bases separating them. The CDR3 sequence is 13 residues long. Per germline, CDR1 SGHTS and CDR2 YDEGEE. The CDR3 reads CASSLLSGNTIYF. Here the CDR3 DNA reads TGTGCCAGCAGCTTGCTGTCTGGAAACACCATATATTTT.

The CDR3 is CASSTPRQGNIQYF. CDR3 bases: TGTGCCAGCAGCACCCCGCGACAGGGTAACATTCAGTACTTC. This chain connects TRBV5-4 to TRBJ2-4, with 7 nucleotides matching TRBD1. V gave up 4 bases and J gave up 7 bases; unmatched junction bases: 8. CDR3 size: 14 residues. Germline lookup yields CDR1 SGHNT and CDR2 YYREEE (reference sequence). The whole variable domain, filled in from reference TRBV5-4 and TRBJ2-4, reads ETGVTQSPTHLIKTRGQQVTLRCSSQSGHNTVSWYQQALGQGPQFIFQYYREEENGRGNFPPRFSGLQFPNYSSELNVNALELDDSALYLCASSTPRQGNIQYFGAGTRLSVL.

V is TRBV19 and J is TRBJ2-5; 10 bases match TRBD1. This CDR3 comprises 21 residues. Germline loops: CDR1 LNHDA, CDR2 SQIVND (reference sequence). The ends lost 10 bases at V and 0 bases at J; junction bases unmatched: 26. CDR3 DNA sequence: TGTGCCATTTTTATCGCGGCCCCACGACAGGGGGCCGCGGCGTACCAAGAGACCCAGTACTTC. Residues: CAIFIAAPRQGAAAYQETQYF.

The chain recombines TRBV9 with TRBJ1-6; possible D gene TRBD1, 6 bases. Trimming removed 1 base at V and 5 bases at J, with 10 bases between. The CDR3 length is 15 residues. Germline values: CDR1 SGDLS, CDR2 YYNGEE. This CDR3 is CASSVTGLNNSPLHF. The CDR3 DNA sequence: TGTGCCAGCAGCGTAACAGGGTTAAATAATTCACCCCTCCACTTT.

The gene calls are TRBV30 and TRBJ2-5; 9 bases line up with TRBD2. V was pared by 2 bases and J by 5 bases, with 9 bases of the junction left unmatched. The length of the CDR3 is 15 residues. Germline V CDR1 and CDR2: GTSNPN, SVGIG (reference sequence). CDR3 sequence (DNA): TGTGCCTGGAGTCCCGGACTAGCGATGGGGGAGACCCAGTACTTC. This gives the protein CAWSPGLAMGETQYF.

On this clone itself: At the DNA level, this CDR3 is encoded by other sequences in the same sample as well. The chain links TRBV5-1 to TRBJ1-2, with 11 bases fitting TRBD1. The CDR3 has 14 residues. Losses at the gene ends were 5 bases for V and 4 bases for J; bases not matched to a gene: 4. Germline loops: CDR1 SGHRS, CDR2 YFSETQ. CDR3 coding DNA: TGCGCCAGCAGTCCCGGGACAGGGGGCTATGGCTACACCTTC. It yields the protein CASSPGTGGYGYTF.

The chain links TRBV7-3 to TRBJ1-6, with D tentatively TRBD1 (5 bases). Germline values: CDR1 SGHTA, CDR2 FQGTGA. V lost 4 bases and J lost 7, with 14 bases in between. This CDR3 comprises 15 residues. The CDR3 here is CASSSAGGANSPLHF. DNA of the CDR3: TGTGCCAGCAGCTCGGCGGGCGGGGCAAATTCACCCCTCCACTTT.

The chain links TRBV2 to TRBJ2-2, with TRBD2 identical over 11 bases. V lost 4 bases, J lost 8 bases, and 3 bases stayed unmatched. Per the germline V gene, CDR1 is SNHLY and CDR2 is FYNNEI. There are 14 residues in the CDR3. The CDR3 reads CASSGLAGLGELFF. The CDR3, as DNA: TGTGCCAGCAGTGGACTAGCGGGGTTGGGGGAGCTGTTTTTT.

CDR3 sequence (DNA): TGTGCCAGCTCGCGGGCGGGGAATGAAAAACTGTTTTTT. This gives the protein CASSRAGNEKLFF. The rearrangement links TRBV27 to TRBJ1-4; D ambiguous. There are 13 residues in the CDR3. The V and J ends lost 8 bases and 5 bases respectively, with 12 bases between them. Germline assignment: CDR1 MNHEY and CDR2 SMNVEV (reference sequence).

The CDR3 sequence is CASSGPSLGGVETQYF. In DNA, the CDR3 is TGTGCCAGCAGTGGCCCCAGTCTAGGGGGCGTGGAGACCCAGTACTTC. The chain uses TRBV6-1 and TRBJ2-5; TRBD1 matches 7 bases. V lost 4 bases to trimming and J lost 5 bases; unmatched junction nucleotides: 13. Looked up from germline, CDR1 is MNHNS and CDR2 is SASEGT. This CDR3 is 16 amino acids long.

This clone has at least ten counts. This chain links TRBV5-1 with TRBJ1-6; D remains ambiguous. The CDR3 has 15 residues. V lost 0 bases, J lost 4 bases, and 8 bases lay in between. Per germline, CDR1 SGHRS and CDR2 YFSETQ. CDR3 in DNA: TGCGCCAGCAGCTTGGCAGGCTCATATAATTCACCCCTCCACTTT. Its translation: CASSLAGSYNSPLHF.

This rearrangement joins TRBV5-8 to TRBJ2-7, with D possibly TRBD1 on 5 matching bases. Trimming removed 1 base from V and 5 bases from J, with 13 bases in between. The CDR3 is 14 amino acids. From germline, CDR1 is SGHTS and CDR2 YDEGEE. The CDR3 DNA reads as TGTGCCAGCAGCTTGCGAGCCAGGGTCCACGAGCAGTACTTC. Amino acids: CASSLRARVHEQYF.

The gene calls are TRBV28 and TRBJ1-5; 7 bases agree with TRBD1. The V and J ends lost 5 bases and 1 base, in that order; junction bases with no gene match: 8. Per germline, CDR1 MDHEN and CDR2 SYDVKM. This CDR3 contains 16 residues. CDR3 in amino acids: CASSDYQGESNQPQHF. As DNA, the CDR3 is TGTGCCAGCAGTGATTATCAGGGGGAGAGCAATCAGCCCCAGCATTTT.

V gene TRBV29-1 combines with J gene TRBJ2-3, with 8 bases aligning to TRBD2. Germline CDR1 SQVTM, CDR2 ANQGSEA. The J segment lost 4 bases and the V segment lost 7 bases, leaving 7 bases of the junction unmatched. This CDR3 contains 13 residues. CDR3 amino acids: CSGAAGGADTQYF. CDR3 bases: TGCAGCGGCGCTGCGGGGGGAGCAGATACGCAGTATTTT.

The CDR3 is CASSQDRLAFYEQYF. The DNA for the CDR3 is TGTGCCAGCAGCCAAGATAGACTAGCCTTCTACGAGCAGTACTTC. The chain carries TRBV3-1 (or the pseudogene TRBV3-2) and TRBJ2-7; 7 bases fit TRBD2. This CDR3 region has 15 residues. Germline CDR1 and CDR2: LGHDT and YNNKEL (reference sequence). After removal of 0 bases from V and 3 bases from J, the junction contained 5 bases not matched to a gene.

J is TRBJ1-1 and V is TRBV25-1; the match to TRBD1 covers 10 bases. Germline V gene sequence: CDR1 MGHDK, CDR2 SYGVNS. With V trimmed by 5 bases and J by 2 bases, 8 bases remained unmatched. This CDR3 is built from 16 residues. CDR3 DNA sequence: TGTGCCAGCAGTCCTGCGACAGGGGGCCTTAACACTGAAGCTTTCTTT. Encoded protein: CASSPATGGLNTEAFF.

The CDR3 nucleotides read TGTGCCAGCAGCTCGACTAGCGGGGGAATTGGCGGGGAGCTGTTTTTT. Protein product: CASSSTSGGIGGELFF. V is TRBV11-3 and J is TRBJ2-2, with 12 bases that match TRBD2. The V and J ends lost 4 bases and 7 bases, in that order; junction bases with no gene match: 7. The CDR3 contains 16 residues. Germline V gene lookup returns CDR1 SGHNT and CDR2 YENEEA. Looking up the rest from reference TRBV11-3 and TRBJ2-2 gives the full variable domain: EAGVVQSPRYKIIEKKQPVAFWCNPISGHNTLYWYLQNLGQGPELLIRYENEEAVDDSQLPKDRFSAERLKGVDSTLKIQPAELGDSAVYLCASSSTSGGIGGELFFGEGSRLTVL.

This chain joins TRBV5-1 and TRBJ2-2; D is unresolved. CDR1 is SGHRS and CDR2 is YFSETQ in the germline V gene. The CDR3 has 17 residues. V gave up 6 bases and J gave up 0 bases, with 18 bases separating them. The CDR3 sequence is CASTLRSGSSNTGELFF. CDR3 coding DNA: TGCGCCAGCACCCTACGATCCGGGTCCTCGAACACCGGGGAGCTGTTTTTT.